A selection of T cell receptor beta chains follows, all from one sample in a study of shared clonotypes between healthy human individuals. Using immunoSEQ multiplex PCR, the repertoire was profiled, and TCRdb retains in-frame clones only, with some absent. This sample has 2 million to 2.5 million clones, with around 95% found just once. Sequencing was performed on naive CD4+ T cells sorted from blood. These receptor sequences come from a man younger than 35 in good health. Both conserved end residues are part of each CDR3. Fields, in order: J gene, clone size, CDR3 length, D gene, V gene, CDR3 protein, CDR3 DNA. D genes are given only for firm matches. The listing skips clone size in some rows; elsewhere it reads once, few, many or a size class.

TRBJ2-5 NA 18 TRBD2 TRBV7-2 CASSSGGPAGAAQETQYF TGTGCCAGCAGCTCGGGCGGGCCAGCGGGGGCCGCTCAAGAGACCCAGTACTTC
TRBJ2-2 NA 17 TRBD2 TRBV19 CASSTGGLAGYTGELFF TGTGCCAGTAGTACTGGGGGACTAGCGGGGTACACCGGGGAGCTGTTTTTT
TRBJ1-4 NA 12 NA TRBV11-2 CASSLTNEKLFF TGTGCCAGCAGCCTGACTAATGAAAAACTGTTTTTT
TRBJ1-4 NA 12 NA TRBV30 CAWSGGVEKLFF TGTGCCTGGAGTGGGGGGGTAGAAAAACTGTTTTTT
TRBJ1-6 NA 15 NA TRBV6-6 CASSYRGPRNSPLHF TGTGCCAGCAGTTACAGGGGTCCGAGGAATTCACCCCTCCACTTT
TRBJ1-2 NA 13 TRBD1 TRBV2 CASRLGDSYGYTF TGTGCCAGCAGACTTGGGGACAGCTATGGCTACACCTTC
TRBJ2-3 NA 14 NA TRBV14 CASRLGPTTDTQYF TGTGCCAGCAGACTCGGCCCTACCACAGATACGCAGTATTTT
TRBJ2-1 NA 13 NA TRBV5-1 CASSLGLYNEQFF TGCGCCAGCAGTTTGGGACTCTACAATGAGCAGTTCTTC
TRBJ2-7 NA 17 NA TRBV7-6 CASSLGVSGTNAYEQYF TGTGCCAGCAGCTTAGGGGTCTCAGGGACGAATGCGTACGAGCAGTACTTC
TRBJ2-1 NA 12 NA TRBV4-3 CASSQIGGEQFF TGCGCCAGCAGCCAAATTGGTGGTGAGCAGTTCTTC
TRBJ2-7 NA 11 NA TRBV20-1 CSAGDSYEQYF TGCAGTGCTGGGGACTCCTACGAGCAGTACTTC
TRBJ2-3 once 14 TRBD2 TRBV5-4 CASSSRGGTDTQYF TGTGCCAGCAGCTCCCGGGGGGGCACAGATACGCAGTATTTT
TRBJ2-6 NA 20 TRBD1 TRBV4-3 CASSQETGQGFMTGANVLTF TGCGCCAGCAGCCAGGAGACGGGACAGGGTTTTATGACTGGGGCCAACGTCCTGACTTTC
TRBJ2-5 NA 8 NA TRBV2 CASSGVNF TGTGCCAGCAGTGGGGTGAACTTC
TRBJ1-2 NA 14 NA TRBV18 CASSPLGEDAGYTF TGTGCCAGCTCACCCCTAGGAGAGGACGCTGGCTACACCTTC